The 17 T cell receptor beta chains below all came from one sample that was sequenced in a study of blood T cells in healthy people across ages (dated by TCRdb to the mid-2010s). Preparation of the library involved 5' RACE. The sample was run on an Illumina HiSeq 2500. A second PCR of roughly 7 to 11 cycles was performed with a sample-barcoded 5' primer and a J-beta primer mix. The public reads were run again by TCRdb, first through fastp at Q25 and then through MiXCR, and only productive beta chains were kept. Each CDR3 protein appears once, grouped with its most common genes and DNA. Across this sample there are some 920,000 distinct CDR3 sequences, with roughly 51% seen only once. The ten largest clones take up about 22% of the sample. The material sequenced was blood. All receptors derive from a woman aged 60-75 years in good health.

A remark on this clonotype: A read error may produce the germline difference seen at one junction end. The rearrangement links TRBV27 to TRBJ2-4; D uncertain. Germline values: CDR1 MNHEY, CDR2 SMNVEV (reference sequence). The CDR3 consists of 13 residues. CDR3 protein: CAGSPVAKNIQYF. CDR3 sequence (DNA): TGTGCCGGCAGCCCCGTAGCCAAAAACATTCAGTACTTC.

This clonotype has more than one count but fewer than ten. This sequence joins TRBV29-1 and TRBJ2-7; D ambiguous. The CDR3 runs to 12 residues. The V gene lost 2 bases and the J gene lost 1 base, with 6 bases spanning the gap. From germline, CDR1 is SQVTM and CDR2 ANQGSEA. CDR3: CSVETVSYEQYF. The DNA for the CDR3 is TGCAGCGTTGAAACGGTTTCCTACGAGCAGTACTTC.

V is TRBV11-1 and J is TRBJ2-1; 11 bases match TRBD2. Per the germline V gene, CDR1 is SGHAT and CDR2 is FQDESV (reference sequence). This CDR3 has 21 amino acids. V lost 5 bases, J lost 0 bases, and 18 bases stayed unmatched. CDR3 in amino acids: CASSKGLAGKDPLSSYNEQFF. As DNA, the CDR3 is TGTGCCAGCAGCAAAGGACTAGCGGGCAAAGATCCTTTGAGCTCCTACAATGAGCAGTTCTTC.

DNA of the CDR3: TGCGCCAGCAACGTGGAAGCGCAGGGAACCCAGTACTTC. Its translation is CASNVEAQGTQYF. J is TRBJ2-7 and V is TRBV5-1, with D tentatively TRBD1 (5 bases). CDR1 is SGHRS, CDR2 YFSETQ, per germline. V gave up 6 bases and J gave up 10 bases, with 20 bases separating them. The CDR3 has 13 residues.

This clonotype was picked up a small number of times. V gene TRBV10-3 combines with J gene TRBJ2-1; tentative D call: TRBD2 (5 bases). This CDR3 is built from 15 residues. V was shortened by 6 bases and J by 4 bases, with 16 bases between the two germline ends. The germline V gene has CDR1 ENHRY and CDR2 SYGVKD. The CDR3 is CAISRTEDGYNEQFF. The CDR3 DNA is TGTGCCATCAGCCGGACTGAGGACGGGTACAATGAGCAGTTCTTC.

The table lists this clonotype with a few counts. This chain uses TRBV27 with TRBJ2-5; the match to TRBD2 covers 7 bases. CDR3 size: 17 residues. V shed 5 bases and J 4 bases; nucleotides not matched to a gene: 16. The germline CDR1 and CDR2 sequences are MNHEY and SMNVEV (reference sequence). The chain's CDR3 is CASSQWGKRDLGETQYF. CDR3 sequence (DNA): TGTGCCAGCAGTCAGTGGGGGAAGCGGGACCTCGGAGAGACCCAGTACTTC.

This clonotype was counted ten times or more. The junction departs from the called germline gene at one end, perhaps through a read error. This chain joins TRBV20-1 and TRBJ2-3, with D tentatively TRBD2 (5 bases). The CDR3 consists of 14 residues. Germline CDR1 reads DFQATT; CDR2 reads SNEGSKA (reference sequence). CDR3 protein: CSATTSGSTDTQYF. In nucleotides, the CDR3 is TGCAGCGCTACAACCAGCGGATCCACAGATACGCAGTATTTT.

This clonotype was counted only a few times. This chain connects TRBV7-3 to TRBJ2-1; D is perhaps TRBD1 (5 bases). Germline CDR1 is SGHTA and CDR2 is FQGTGA. Trimming shortened V by 6 bases and J by 6 bases, and 12 bases separated the two germline ends. The length of the CDR3 is 13 residues. CDR3 DNA sequence: TGTGCCAGCAGTCAGGGTGCTGGCAATGAGCAGTTCTTC. Translation: CASSQGAGNEQFF.

This clonotype was found a few times. The chain has TRBV4-2 and TRBJ2-3; unclear D gene. There are 15 residues in the CDR3. Germline loops: CDR1 LGHNA, CDR2 YNFKEQ. With 0 bases removed from V and 1 base from J, the gap between germline ends came to 8 bases. The CDR3 is CASSQEAFGTDTQYF. The CDR3 nucleotides are TGTGCCAGCAGCCAAGAGGCATTTGGCACAGATACGCAGTATTTT.

This chain connects TRBV20-1 to TRBJ1-1; no reliable D call. The CDR3 has 15 amino acids. The V end was cut by 3 bases, the J end by 1 base, with 15 bases between. Germline assignment: CDR1 DFQATT and CDR2 SNEGSKA (reference sequence). The CDR3 bases are TGCAGTGCTAGGGGTACTAATCGGGGGAACACTGAAGCTTTCTTT. This gives the protein CSARGTNRGNTEAFF.

The chain employs TRBV3-1 and TRBJ2-2; unclear D gene. This CDR3 comprises 13 residues. V was cut by 1 base and J by 7 bases, with 7 bases left in between. The germline V gene has CDR1 LGHDT and CDR2 YNNKEL (reference sequence). CDR3 amino acids: CASSQASRGELFF. The CDR3 DNA sequence: TGTGCCAGCAGCCAAGCCTCTCGCGGGGAGCTGTTTTTT.

This sequence joins TRBV28 and TRBJ2-4; 10 positions agree with TRBD2. From germline, CDR1 is MDHEN and CDR2 SYDVKM. The CDR3 length is 17 residues. V trimming: 6 bases; J trimming: 0 bases; junction bases outside the gene matches: 8. The chain's CDR3 is CASSLIAGGEAKNIQYF. In DNA, the CDR3 is TGTGCCAGCAGCCTCATAGCGGGGGGCGAAGCCAAAAACATTCAGTACTTC.

This clonotype was observed a handful of times. The V and J genes are TRBV27 and TRBJ1-5; the D is unclear. Trimming removed 3 bases from V and 2 bases from J, with 8 bases in between. The CDR3 runs to 14 residues. CDR1 MNHEY and CDR2 SMNVEV come from the germline V gene (reference sequence). The CDR3 loop is CASSLWGGNQPQHF. The CDR3 region has the DNA TGTGCCAGCAGTTTGTGGGGAGGCAATCAGCCCCAGCATTTT.

This clonotype was observed a handful of times. A much larger clone lies a single base off, so this may be a read error. The V call is TRBV20-1, the J call TRBJ2-1; a possible D gene is TRBD2 (6 bases). V was shortened by 3 bases and J by 5 bases, with 8 bases between the two germline ends. Germline CDR1 reads DFQATT; CDR2 reads SNEGSKA (reference sequence). This CDR3 contains 12 residues. CDR3 sequence reads: CSASGSNNEQFF. The CDR3 region has the DNA TGCAGTGCTAGCGGGAGCAACAATGAGCAGTTCTTC.

V and J are TRBV27 and TRBJ2-7, with D possibly TRBD2 on 7 matching bases. Germline CDR1 MNHEY, CDR2 SMNVEV (reference sequence). The CDR3 length is 16 residues. The germline V and J ends were trimmed by 4 bases and 4 bases, with 20 bases remaining between them. The CDR3 here is CASSSQAWGGGYEQYF. The CDR3, as DNA: TGTGCCAGCAGTTCCCAAGCCTGGGGAGGGGGTTACGAGCAGTACTTC.

This sequence joins TRBV5-1 and TRBJ2-4; 13 nucleotides agree with TRBD2. Losses at the gene ends were 2 bases for V and 0 bases for J; bases not matched to a gene: 8. Germline V lookup: CDR1 SGHRS, CDR2 YFSETQ. The CDR3 contains 19 residues. The CDR3 spells CASSLLAGGGLIAKNIQYF. In DNA form, the CDR3 reads TGCGCCAGCAGCTTACTAGCGGGAGGGGGATTAATAGCCAAAAACATTCAGTACTTC.

The rearrangement links TRBV24-1 to TRBJ2-1; 13 bases are shared with TRBD2. The CDR3 is 16 residues long. CDR1 is KGHDR, CDR2 SFDVKD, per germline. With 4 bases clipped from V and 9 bases from J, the junction kept 8 bases outside the gene matches. Here the CDR3 DNA reads TGTGCCACCAGTGACCCACTAGCGGGAGGGCACGGTGAGCAGTTCTTC. Protein sequence: CATSDPLAGGHGEQFF.